These T cell receptor beta chains were read from a single sample in a study of cytomegalovirus exposure and HLA in healthy donors. Using immunoSEQ multiplex PCR, the repertoire was profiled, and TCRdb retains in-frame clones only, with some absent. The table includes 150,000 to 200,000 clones, approximately 85% detected once. The sample consisted of PBMCs. The receptors come from a man between 18 and 29 years old in good health and CMV-seropositive. The CDR3 runs from the conserved cysteine through the conserved F or W. A D gene is named only where the DNA matches it firmly. Rows give clone size only sometimes, using once, few, many, or a class for an expanded clone.

V	D	size	J	CDR3	DNA
TRBV6-1	TRBD2	once	TRBJ2-7	CASSEAVWGGGAYEQYF	TGTGCCAGCAGTGAAGCGGTATGGGGCGGGGGGGCCTACGAGCAGTACTTC
TRBV9	.	.	TRBJ1-6	CASSEQALNSPLHF	TGTGCCAGCAGCGAACAGGCTCTGAATTCACCCCTCCACTTT
TRBV5-6	TRBD1	.	TRBJ1-2	CASSLGGTGGGYTF	TGTGCCAGCAGCTTGGGGGGAACAGGGGGTGGCTACACCTTC
TRBV29-1	.	.	TRBJ2-5	CSVDQGIQETQYF	TGCAGCGTCGACCAGGGGATCCAAGAGACCCAGTACTTC
TRBV19	TRBD1	.	TRBJ1-1	CASRMSFGPPPNWDRRLNTEAFF	TGTGCCAGTAGAATGTCCTTTGGGCCACCACCCAATTGGGACAGACGTTTGAACACTGAAGCTTTCTTT
TRBV4-3	TRBD2	.	TRBJ2-3	CASSPSGGASDTQYF	TGCGCCAGCAGCCCCAGCGGGGGGGCCTCAGATACGCAGTATTTT
TRBV4-2	TRBD1	.	TRBJ1-4	CASSQGSGGGNEKLFF	TGTGCCAGCAGCCAAGGATCAGGGGGTGGTAATGAAAAACTGTTTTTT
TRBV6-5	.	.	TRBJ2-3	CASNRGDTQYF	TGTGCCAGCAATCGAGGAGATACGCAGTATTTT
TRBV9	.	.	TRBJ2-7	CASTVAPESYEQYF	TGTGCCAGCACAGTAGCCCCGGAATCTTACGAGCAGTACTTC
TRBV5-5	.	.	TRBJ2-1	CASSLVKYNEQFF	TGTGCCAGCAGCTTGGTTAAATACAATGAGCAGTTCTTC
TRBV18	TRBD1	.	TRBJ2-1	CASSPTGAYNEQFF	TGTGCCAGCTCACCCACAGGGGCTTACAATGAGCAGTTCTTC
TRBV6-6	.	.	TRBJ2-7	CASSYSPGAYEQYF	TGTGCCAGCAGTTACTCGCCGGGGGCCTACGAGCAGTACTTC
TRBV4-3	.	once	TRBJ2-3	CASSQRRRVWGSTDTQYF	TGCGCCAGCAGCCAAAGAAGGAGGGTTTGGGGGTCCACAGATACGCAGTATTTT
TRBV2	.	.	TRBJ1-3	CASRDAEGRAGNTIYF	TGTGCCAGCAGGGACGCCGAGGGAAGGGCTGGAAACACCATATATTTT
TRBV7-3	.	.	TRBJ2-3	CASSLGSYPPDTQYF	TGTGCCAGCAGCCTAGGGAGTTATCCACCCGATACGCAGTATTTT
TRBV7-9	.	once	TRBJ2-1	CASSLASGNEQFF	TGTGCCAGCAGCTTAGCTAGCGGCAATGAGCAGTTCTTC
TRBV5-5	.	.	TRBJ1-6	CASSLLIDNSPLHF	TGTGCCAGCAGCTTGTTAATAGATAATTCACCCCTCCACTTT
TRBV7-2	.	.	TRBJ2-7	CASSQFRGHSYEQYF	TGTGCCAGCAGCCAGTTTAGAGGTCACTCCTACGAGCAGTACTTC
TRBV10-3	.	.	TRBJ2-1	CAISVSMNNEQFF	TGTGCCATCAGTGTTTCTATGAATAATGAGCAGTTCTTC
TRBV11-3	.	.	TRBJ2-3	CASSTGDRFLDTDTQYF	TGTGCCAGCAGCACCGGAGACAGGTTTCTTGACACAGATACGCAGTATTTT
TRBV19	.	.	TRBJ1-1	CASKGYLNTEAFF	TGTGCCAGTAAGGGGTATTTGAACACTGAAGCTTTCTTT
TRBV2	TRBD1	few	TRBJ2-4	CASSGPGTGAKNIQYF	TGTGCCAGCAGTGGGCCCGGGACAGGGGCCAAAAACATTCAGTACTTC
TRBV7-3	TRBD2	few	TRBJ2-5	CASSSSGGALETQYF	TGTGCCAGCAGCTCTAGCGGGGGGGCATTAGAGACCCAGTACTTC
TRBV7-9	.	few	TRBJ1-1	CASSLTVEAFF	TGTGCCAGCAGCTTAACGGTTGAAGCTTTCTTT